These T cell receptor beta chains were read from a single sample in a study of cytomegalovirus exposure and HLA in healthy donors. Data came from immunoSEQ multiplex PCR; TCRdb stores just in-frame clones and leaves some out. The sample has over 120,000 clones; around 89% are singletons. The specimen sequenced was PBMCs. These receptors originate from a woman aged 25 to 39 in good health and CMV-seropositive. Each CDR3 is given with its conserved first and last residue. A D gene is named only where the DNA matches it firmly. The size of a clone is reported for some rows only, either as once, few or many, or as a class for expanded clones.

size: NA; D: TRBD1; J: TRBJ1-5; V: TRBV6-6; DNA: TGTGCCAGCAGTTCCCCCGGGACAGGAGGGAATCAGCCCCAGCATTTT; CDR3: CASSSPGTGGNQPQHF
size: NA; D: NA; J: TRBJ2-7; V: TRBV5-8; DNA: TGTGCCAGCAGCCTCAGGGGCTACGAGCAGTACTTC; CDR3: CASSLRGYEQYF
size: NA; D: NA; J: TRBJ2-3; V: TRBV5-1; DNA: TGCGCCAGCGGTAGCGGGACAGGGAACTATTTT; CDR3: CASGSGTGNYF
size: NA; D: TRBD1; J: TRBJ1-4; V: TRBV15; DNA: TGTGCCACCAGCACTCCTGCCAGGGGGCTTAATGAAAAACTGTTTTTT; CDR3: CATSTPARGLNEKLFF
size: NA; D: NA; J: TRBJ2-7; V: TRBV5-1; DNA: TGCGCCAGCAGCCCCCGTGGGGGCACCTACGAGCAGTACTTC; CDR3: CASSPRGGTYEQYF
size: NA; D: TRBD1; J: TRBJ1-5; V: TRBV10-3; DNA: TGTGCCATCAGTGAGTCTCTGGGACAGGACAATCAGCCCCAGCATTTT; CDR3: CAISESLGQDNQPQHF
size: NA; D: TRBD2; J: TRBJ2-7; V: TRBV6-6; DNA: TGTGCCAGCAGGAACGGGACTAGCGATTCCTACGAGCAGTACTTC; CDR3: CASRNGTSDSYEQYF
size: few; D: NA; J: TRBJ1-2; V: TRBV2; DNA: TGTGCCAGCAGCGACACTTCAGGGTTCCAGGGCTACACCTTC; CDR3: CASSDTSGFQGYTF
size: NA; D: NA; J: TRBJ2-5; V: TRBV28; DNA: TGTGCCAGCAGTATATCGACAGTACAAGAGACCCAGTACTTC; CDR3: CASSISTVQETQYF
size: NA; D: NA; J: TRBJ2-1; V: TRBV2; DNA: TGTGCCAGCTCGTACCAGTTGTCCGATGAGCAGTTCTTC; CDR3: CASSYQLSDEQFF
size: NA; D: TRBD2; J: TRBJ2-7; V: TRBV6-1; DNA: TGTGCCAGCAGCGCTAGCGGGGCCGCCTACGAGCAGTACTTC; CDR3: CASSASGAAYEQYF
size: NA; D: NA; J: TRBJ2-3; V: TRBV28; DNA: TGTGCCAGCAGTCTAGGATGGAACACAGATACGCAGTATTTT; CDR3: CASSLGWNTDTQYF
size: NA; D: NA; J: TRBJ1-3; V: TRBV15; DNA: TGTGCCACCAGCAGCCTATCATCCAACGGACTGGAAAACACCATATATTTT; CDR3: CATSSLSSNGLENTIYF
size: NA; D: TRBD1; J: TRBJ1-1; V: TRBV6-5; DNA: TGTGCCAGCAGGAGGGACAGGGAGAACACTGAAGCTTTCTTT; CDR3: CASRRDRENTEAFF
size: NA; D: NA; J: TRBJ2-1; V: TRBV7-8; DNA: TGTGCCAGCAGCTTCGGGAGCAGCCAGACGCAGTTCTTC; CDR3: CASSFGSSQTQFF
size: NA; D: NA; J: TRBJ2-6; V: TRBV5-4; DNA: TGTGCCAGCAGCTCCTACAGGGATGGGGCCAACGTCCTGACTTTC; CDR3: CASSSYRDGANVLTF
size: NA; D: TRBD2; J: TRBJ2-5; V: TRBV29-1; DNA: TGCAGCGTTGTATTGTCCAGCGGGAGGGCAGGGGGGGCCCAGTACTTC; CDR3: CSVVLSSGRAGGAQYF
size: NA; D: NA; J: TRBJ1-2; V: TRBV11-2; DNA: TGTGCCAGCAGCTTTGGACAGAACTATGGCTACACCTTC; CDR3: CASSFGQNYGYTF
size: NA; D: NA; J: TRBJ2-4; V: TRBV6-1; DNA: TGTGCCAGCAGTGGATCCTCAGGGGCTAGGACCAAAAACATTCAGTACTTC; CDR3: CASSGSSGARTKNIQYF
size: NA; D: NA; J: TRBJ1-2; V: TRBV7-2; DNA: TGTGCCAGCAGCTCTAGACAGCTTAACTATGGCTACACCTTC; CDR3: CASSSRQLNYGYTF
size: once; D: TRBD1; J: TRBJ1-2; V: TRBV6-5; DNA: TGTGCCAGCAGTCTGGACAGGGTTGGTGGCTACACCTTC; CDR3: CASSLDRVGGYTF
size: NA; D: TRBD1; J: TRBJ2-1; V: TRBV5-1; DNA: TGCGCCAGCTCCGAGGGTCACAGGGGGCCCCAGTTAAATGAGCAGTTCTTC; CDR3: CASSEGHRGPQLNEQFF
size: NA; D: NA; J: TRBJ2-2; V: TRBV9; DNA: TGTGCCAGCAGCGTAACGATAGTAGGGGCGGACACCGGGGAGCTGTTTTTT; CDR3: CASSVTIVGADTGELFF
size: NA; D: TRBD1; J: TRBJ1-2; V: TRBV28; DNA: TGTGCCAGCAGTTTGAACAGGGGCTCTGGCTACACCTTC; CDR3: CASSLNRGSGYTF
size: NA; D: NA; J: TRBJ1-3; V: TRBV11-2; DNA: TGTGCCAGCAGCCAGGCGGGGGGCGTGGGAAACACCATATATTTT; CDR3: CASSQAGGVGNTIYF
size: NA; D: NA; J: TRBJ2-7; V: TRBV29-1; DNA: TGCAGCGTTGTAGCAACTGCGTCCTACGAGCAGTACTTC; CDR3: CSVVATASYEQYF
size: NA; D: NA; J: TRBJ2-5; V: TRBV2; DNA: TGTGCCAGCAGTGAGGGTGGAGCCCAAGAGACCCAGTACTTC; CDR3: CASSEGGAQETQYF
size: NA; D: NA; J: TRBJ1-1; V: TRBV5-1; DNA: TGCGCCAGCAGCCGGGAGAGCATGAACACTGAAGCTTTCTTT; CDR3: CASSRESMNTEAFF
size: few; D: TRBD2; J: TRBJ2-2; V: TRBV29-1; DNA: TGCAGCGTAGCATTTCGGGGGGCGAACACCGGGGAGCTGTTTTTT; CDR3: CSVAFRGANTGELFF